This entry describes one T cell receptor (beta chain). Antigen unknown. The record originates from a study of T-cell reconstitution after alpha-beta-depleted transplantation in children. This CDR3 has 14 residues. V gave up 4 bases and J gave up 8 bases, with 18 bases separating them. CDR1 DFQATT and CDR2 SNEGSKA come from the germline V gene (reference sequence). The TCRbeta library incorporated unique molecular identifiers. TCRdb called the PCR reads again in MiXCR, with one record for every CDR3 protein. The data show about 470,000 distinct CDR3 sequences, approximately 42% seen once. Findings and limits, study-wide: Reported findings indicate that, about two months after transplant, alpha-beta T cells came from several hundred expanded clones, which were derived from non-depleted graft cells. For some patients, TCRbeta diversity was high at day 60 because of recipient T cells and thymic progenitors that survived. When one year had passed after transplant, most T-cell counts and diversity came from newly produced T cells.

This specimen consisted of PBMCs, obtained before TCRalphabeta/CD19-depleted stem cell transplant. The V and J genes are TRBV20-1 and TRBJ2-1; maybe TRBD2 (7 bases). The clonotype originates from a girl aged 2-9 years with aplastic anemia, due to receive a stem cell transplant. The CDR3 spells CSAIYARGAHEQFF. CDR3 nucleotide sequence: TGCAGTGCTATTTACGCCCGGGGGGCCCATGAGCAGTTCTTC.